This T cell receptor (beta chain) is drawn from a study of cytomegalovirus exposure and HLA in healthy donors. Study observations and caveats: A later analysis linked around 15,000 TCR beta sequences to HLA alleles at 0.05 false discovery rate.

PCR amplification relied on 60 Vbeta primers (plus 13 Jbeta primers). Profiling relied on immunoSEQ multiplex PCR, and the TCRdb table lists in-frame clones only, not all of them. The sample totals 55,000 to 85,000 clones. The germline V gene encodes CDR1 MNHEY and CDR2 SVGAGI. The J segment lost 8 bases and the V segment lost 0 bases, leaving 5 bases of the junction unmatched. The CDR3 contains 14 residues. Remarks on this clone: The antigen is undetermined.

The V call is TRBV6-5, the J call TRBJ1-2, with 8 nucleotides matching TRBD1. The sequence was collected from a female donor in good health and CMV-seropositive. Material for sequencing was PBMCs. DNA of the CDR3: TGTGCCAGCAGTTACTCATCAGGGGGCGAAGGCTACACCTTC. This gives the protein CASSYSSGGEGYTF.